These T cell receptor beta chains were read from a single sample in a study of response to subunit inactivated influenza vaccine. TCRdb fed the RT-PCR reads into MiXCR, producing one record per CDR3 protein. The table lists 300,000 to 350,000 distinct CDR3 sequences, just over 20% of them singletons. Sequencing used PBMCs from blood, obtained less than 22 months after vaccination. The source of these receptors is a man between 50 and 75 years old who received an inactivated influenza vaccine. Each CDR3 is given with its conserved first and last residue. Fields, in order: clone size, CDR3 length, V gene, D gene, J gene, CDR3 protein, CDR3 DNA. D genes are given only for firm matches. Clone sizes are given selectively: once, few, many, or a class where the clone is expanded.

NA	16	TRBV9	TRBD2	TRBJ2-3	CASSVTSGNRVDTQYF	TGTGCCAGCAGCGTCACTAGCGGAAATCGAGTGGATACGCAGTATTTT
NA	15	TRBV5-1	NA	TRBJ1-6	CASSLAQQGGSPLHF	TGCGCCAGCAGCTTGGCCCAACAGGGCGGCTCACCCCTCCACTTT
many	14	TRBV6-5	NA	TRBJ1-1	CASSYVGGNTEAFF	TGTGCCAGCAGTTACGTGGGGGGGAACACTGAAGCTTTCTTT
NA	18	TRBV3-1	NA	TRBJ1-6	CASSQDLGRLMGTSPLHF	TGTGCCAGCAGCCAAGATCTCGGTAGGCTCATGGGCACTTCACCCCTCCACTTT
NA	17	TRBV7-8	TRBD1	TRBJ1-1	CASSYRTGQKMNTEAFF	TGTGCCAGCAGCTACAGGACAGGCCAAAAAATGAACACTGAAGCTTTCTTT
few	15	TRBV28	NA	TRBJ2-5	CASSLQGWGGETQYF	TGTGCCAGCAGTCTACAGGGTTGGGGAGGAGAGACCCAGTACTTC
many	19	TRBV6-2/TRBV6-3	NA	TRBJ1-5	CASSYIGPAVIYSNQPQHF	TGTGCCAGCAGTTATATAGGTCCGGCGGTCATCTATAGCAATCAGCCCCAGCATTTT
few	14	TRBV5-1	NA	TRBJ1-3	CASSLGEAGNTIYF	TGCGCCAGCAGCTTGGGGGAAGCGGGAAACACCATATATTTT
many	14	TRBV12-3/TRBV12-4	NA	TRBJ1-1	CASSLETSNTEAFF	TGTGCCAGCAGTTTAGAAACAAGTAACACTGAAGCTTTCTTT
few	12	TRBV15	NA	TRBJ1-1	CATSSRHSEAFF	TGTGCCACCAGCAGCAGACATTCAGAAGCTTTCTTT
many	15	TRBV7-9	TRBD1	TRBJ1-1	CASSRGGQGGTEAFF	TGTGCCAGCAGCCGAGGGGGGCAGGGGGGCACTGAAGCTTTCTTT
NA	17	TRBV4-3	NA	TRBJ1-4	CASSQERVSGAGEKLFF	TGCGCCAGCAGCCAAGAAAGAGTATCAGGGGCGGGTGAAAAACTGTTTTTT
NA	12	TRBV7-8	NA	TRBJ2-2	CASSLFTGELFF	TGTGCCAGCAGCTTATTCACCGGGGAGCTGTTTTTT
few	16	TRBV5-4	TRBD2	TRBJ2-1	CASSFEPGLDYNEQFF	TGTGCCAGCAGCTTTGAACCGGGACTAGACTACAATGAGCAGTTCTTC
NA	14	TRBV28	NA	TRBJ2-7	CASRSGVFSYEQYF	TGTGCCAGCAGAAGTGGGGTTTTCTCCTACGAGCAGTACTTC
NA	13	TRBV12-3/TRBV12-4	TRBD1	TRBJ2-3	CASSAYTRDRLYF	TGTGCCAGCAGTGCCTACACTAGGGACAGACTCTATTTT
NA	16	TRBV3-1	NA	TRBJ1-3	CASSDFQGLSGNTIYF	TGTGCCAGCAGCGACTTTCAGGGGCTCTCTGGAAACACCATATATTTT
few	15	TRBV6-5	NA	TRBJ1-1	CASSYSGRQNTEAFF	TGTGCCAGCAGTTACTCGGGCCGACAGAACACTGAAGCTTTCTTT
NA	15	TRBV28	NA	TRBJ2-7	CASSLSVGWSYEQYF	TGTGCCAGCAGTTTATCGGTTGGATGGTCCTACGAGCAGTACTTC
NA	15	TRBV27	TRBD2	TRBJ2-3	CASSLSGTTPDTQYF	TGTGCCAGCAGTTTATCGGGGACTACTCCAGATACGCAGTATTTT
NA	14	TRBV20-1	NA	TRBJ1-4	CRASYRAGNEKLFF	TGCAGAGCCTCTTACAGGGCCGGTAATGAAAAACTGTTTTTT
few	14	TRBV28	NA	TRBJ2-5	CASSQGLRQETQYF	TGTGCCAGCAGTCAAGGACTTCGACAAGAGACCCAGTACTTC
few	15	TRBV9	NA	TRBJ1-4	CASSVDPDMSEKLFF	TGTGCCAGCAGCGTAGATCCGGACATGAGTGAAAAACTGTTTTTT
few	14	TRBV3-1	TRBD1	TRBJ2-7	CASSQWDRTYEQYF	TGTGCCAGCAGCCAATGGGACAGGACCTACGAGCAGTACTTC
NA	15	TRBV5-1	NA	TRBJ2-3	CASSFVGSSTDTQYF	TGCGCCAGCAGCTTTGTCGGGTCCAGCACAGATACGCAGTATTTT
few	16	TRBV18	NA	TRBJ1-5	CASSPPGRNSNQPQHF	TGTGCCAGCTCACCACCGGGCAGAAATAGCAATCAGCCCCAGCATTTT
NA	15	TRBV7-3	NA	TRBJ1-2	CASSKYRDNPYGYTF	TGTGCCAGCAGCAAGTACAGGGATAACCCCTATGGCTACACCTTC
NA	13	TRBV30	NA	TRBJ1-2	CAWSVGAGTGYTF	TGTGCCTGGAGTGTAGGGGCAGGGACTGGCTACACCTTC
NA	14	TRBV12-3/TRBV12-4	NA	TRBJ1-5	CASRGNYGNQPQHF	TGTGCCAGCAGGGGGAATTACGGCAATCAGCCCCAGCATTTT
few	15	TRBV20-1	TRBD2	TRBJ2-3	CSARDTSGGTDTQYF	TGCAGTGCTAGAGATACTAGCGGGGGCACAGATACGCAGTATTTT
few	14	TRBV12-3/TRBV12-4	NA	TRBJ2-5	CASSLHQWGETQYF	TGTGCCAGCAGCCTCCATCAATGGGGAGAGACCCAGTACTTC